This T cell receptor beta chain was identified during a study of blood T cell repertoires in COVID-19. About the study: Specimens from acute and convalescent COVID-19 originated in the United States, Italy and Spain. From T cells, B-cell-depleted T cells, or PBMCs came the material, which was cDNA or gDNA.

From germline, CDR1 is SGHRS and CDR2 YFSETQ. The junction had 9 bases not matched to a gene; V was cut back by 4 bases and J by 5 bases. The CDR3 consists of 15 residues. Source study methods: Reference gene primer amplification gave estimated nucleated cell counts. Method: immunoSEQ multiplex PCR; TCRdb's copy keeps in-frame clones and lacks some. The D gene and trimming were derived from the DNA, and the V and J assignments and clone size from that table. This sample has 50,000 to 55,000 clones, with roughly 79% found just once. Sequencing was performed on peripheral blood. The TCR originated in a human donor in a cohort sampled during active COVID-19. J is TRBJ2-5 and V is TRBV5-1, with 9 bases matching TRBD1. CDR3 coding DNA: TGCGCCAGCAGCCCCCACTCCGGGACAGGGGAGACCCAGTACTTC. Protein: CASSPHSGTGETQYF.